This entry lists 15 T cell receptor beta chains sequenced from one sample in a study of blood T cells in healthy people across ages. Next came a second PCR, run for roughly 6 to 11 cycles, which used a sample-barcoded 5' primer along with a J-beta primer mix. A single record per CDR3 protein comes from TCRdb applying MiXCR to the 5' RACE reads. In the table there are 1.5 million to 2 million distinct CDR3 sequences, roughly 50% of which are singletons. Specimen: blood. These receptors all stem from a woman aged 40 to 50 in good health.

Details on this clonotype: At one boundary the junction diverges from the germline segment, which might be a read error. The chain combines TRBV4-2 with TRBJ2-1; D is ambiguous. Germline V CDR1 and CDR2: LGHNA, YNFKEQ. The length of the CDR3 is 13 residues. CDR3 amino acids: CAGSQEGLNEQFF. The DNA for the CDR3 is TGTGCCGGCAGCCAAGAAGGGCTCAATGAGCAGTTCTTC.

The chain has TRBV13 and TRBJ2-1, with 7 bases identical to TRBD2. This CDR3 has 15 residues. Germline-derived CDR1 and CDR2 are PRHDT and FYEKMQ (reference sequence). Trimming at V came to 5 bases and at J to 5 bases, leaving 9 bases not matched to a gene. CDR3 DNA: TGTGCCAGCAGCCCCACCGGGGGGTCGCACAATGAGCAGTTCTTC. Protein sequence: CASSPTGGSHNEQFF.

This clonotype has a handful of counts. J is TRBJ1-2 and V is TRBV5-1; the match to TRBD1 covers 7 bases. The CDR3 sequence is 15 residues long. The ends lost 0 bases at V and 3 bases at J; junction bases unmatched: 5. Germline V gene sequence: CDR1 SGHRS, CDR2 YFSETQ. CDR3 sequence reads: CASSLEGQTYYGYTF. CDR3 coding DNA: TGCGCCAGCAGCTTGGAGGGACAGACCTACTATGGCTACACCTTC.

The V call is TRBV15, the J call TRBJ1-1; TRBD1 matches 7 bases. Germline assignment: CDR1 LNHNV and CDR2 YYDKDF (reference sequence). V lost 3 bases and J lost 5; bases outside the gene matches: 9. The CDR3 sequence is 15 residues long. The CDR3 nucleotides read TGTGCCACCAGCAGGACCAGGGGGGGCTGGACTGAAGCTTTCTTT. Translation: CATSRTRGGWTEAFF.

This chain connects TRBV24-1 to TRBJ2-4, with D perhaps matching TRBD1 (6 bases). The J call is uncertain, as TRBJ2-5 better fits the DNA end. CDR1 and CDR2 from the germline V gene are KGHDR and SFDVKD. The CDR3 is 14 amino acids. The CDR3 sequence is CATSTWRQEETQYF. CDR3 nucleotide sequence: TGTGCCACTTCTACCTGGAGACAGGAAGAGACCCAGTACTTC.

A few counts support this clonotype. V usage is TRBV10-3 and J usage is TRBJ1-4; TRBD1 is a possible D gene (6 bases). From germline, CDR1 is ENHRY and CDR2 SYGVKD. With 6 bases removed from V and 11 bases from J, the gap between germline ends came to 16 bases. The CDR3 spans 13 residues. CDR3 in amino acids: CAIRSRGSGKLFF. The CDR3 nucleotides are TGTGCCATCAGGTCCAGGGGATCAGGCAAACTGTTTTTT.

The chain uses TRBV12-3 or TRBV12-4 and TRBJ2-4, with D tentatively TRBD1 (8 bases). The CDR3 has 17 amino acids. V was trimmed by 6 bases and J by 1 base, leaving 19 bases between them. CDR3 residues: CASRPGQGLSAKNIQYF. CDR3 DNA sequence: TGTGCCAGCAGACCAGGACAGGGACTATCGGCCAAAAACATTCAGTACTTC.

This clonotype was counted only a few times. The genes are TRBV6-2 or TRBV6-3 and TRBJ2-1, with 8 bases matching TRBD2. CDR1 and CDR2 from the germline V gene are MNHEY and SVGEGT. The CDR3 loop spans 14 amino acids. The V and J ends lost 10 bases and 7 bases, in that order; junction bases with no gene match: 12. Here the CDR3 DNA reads TGTGCCACTACCCGGGGGGGCAGGACGAATGAGCAGTTCTTC. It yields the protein CATTRGGRTNEQFF.

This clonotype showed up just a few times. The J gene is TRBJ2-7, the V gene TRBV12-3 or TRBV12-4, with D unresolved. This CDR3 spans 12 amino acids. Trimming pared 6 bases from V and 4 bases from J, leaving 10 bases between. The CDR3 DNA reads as TGTGCCAGCAGCCTCGAACAGTACGAGCAGTACTTC. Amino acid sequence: CASSLEQYEQYF.

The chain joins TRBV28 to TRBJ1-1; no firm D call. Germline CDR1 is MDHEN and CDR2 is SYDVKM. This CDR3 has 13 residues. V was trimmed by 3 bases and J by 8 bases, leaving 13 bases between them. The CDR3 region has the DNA TGTGCCAGCAGTTTCCTGGTGAGATCGGAAGCTTTCTTT. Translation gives CASSFLVRSEAFF. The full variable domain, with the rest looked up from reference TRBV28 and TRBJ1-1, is DVKVTQSSRYLVKRTGEKVFLECVQDMDHENMFWYRQDPGLGLRLIYFSYDVKMKEKGDIPEGYSVSREKKERFSLILESASTNQTSMYLCASSFLVRSEAFFGQGTRLTVV.

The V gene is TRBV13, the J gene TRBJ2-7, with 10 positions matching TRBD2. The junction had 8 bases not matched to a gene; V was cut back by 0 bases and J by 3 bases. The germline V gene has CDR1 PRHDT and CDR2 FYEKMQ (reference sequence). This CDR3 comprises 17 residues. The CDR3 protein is CASSLGPRASGSYEQYF. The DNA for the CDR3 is TGTGCCAGCAGCTTAGGCCCTCGGGCTAGCGGGAGCTACGAGCAGTACTTC.

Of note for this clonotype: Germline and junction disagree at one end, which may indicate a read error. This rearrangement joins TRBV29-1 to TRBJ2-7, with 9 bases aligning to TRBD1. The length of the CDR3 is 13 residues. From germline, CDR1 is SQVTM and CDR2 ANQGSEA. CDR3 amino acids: CSVAPGQGYGQYF. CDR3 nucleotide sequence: TGCAGCGTTGCACCGGGACAGGGATACGGGCAGTACTTC.

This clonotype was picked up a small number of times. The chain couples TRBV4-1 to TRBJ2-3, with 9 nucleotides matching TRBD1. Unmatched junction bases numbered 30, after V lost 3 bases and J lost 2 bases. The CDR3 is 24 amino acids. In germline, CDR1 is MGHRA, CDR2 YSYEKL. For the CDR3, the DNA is TGCGCCAGCAGCCACCCCCCCGCGGCCCTGGGACAGGGTAGACCCAAAGCCCCCACAGATACGCAGTATTTT. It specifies CASSHPPAALGQGRPKAPTDTQYF.

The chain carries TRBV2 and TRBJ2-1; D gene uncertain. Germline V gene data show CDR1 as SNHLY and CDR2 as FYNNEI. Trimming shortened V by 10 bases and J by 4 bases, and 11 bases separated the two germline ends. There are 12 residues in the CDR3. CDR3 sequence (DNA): TGTGCCATCCAACCTCTGTACAATGAGCAGTTCTTC. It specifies CAIQPLYNEQFF.

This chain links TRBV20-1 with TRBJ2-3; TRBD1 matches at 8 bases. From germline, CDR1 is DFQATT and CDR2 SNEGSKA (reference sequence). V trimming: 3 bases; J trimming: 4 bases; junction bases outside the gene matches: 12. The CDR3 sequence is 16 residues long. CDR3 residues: CSASPSGRGHPDTQYF. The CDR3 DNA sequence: TGCAGTGCTAGCCCCTCGGGCAGGGGGCATCCAGATACGCAGTATTTT.